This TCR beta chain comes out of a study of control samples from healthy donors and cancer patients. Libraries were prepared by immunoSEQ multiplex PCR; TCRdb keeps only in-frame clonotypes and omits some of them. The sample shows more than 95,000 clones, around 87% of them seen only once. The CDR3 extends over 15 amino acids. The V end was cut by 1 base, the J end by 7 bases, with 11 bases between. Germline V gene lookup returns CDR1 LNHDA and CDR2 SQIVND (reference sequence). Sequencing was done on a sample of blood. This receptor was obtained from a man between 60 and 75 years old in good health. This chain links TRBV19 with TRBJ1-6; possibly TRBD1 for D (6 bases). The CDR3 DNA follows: TGTGCCAGTAGTATAGGGGTTACAGGGAATTCACCCCTCCACTTT. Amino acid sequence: CASSIGVTGNSPLHF.